This TCR beta chain was captured by sequencing in a study of blood T cells in healthy people across ages. PCR was performed a second time for roughly 7 to 11 cycles using a sample-barcoded 5' primer and a J-beta primer mix. Each CDR3 protein gets one entry after TCRdb re-called the 5' RACE reads with MiXCR. The sample lists about 1.1 million distinct CDR3 sequences, around two fifths occurring once. The sample holds a few counts of this clonotype. Germline V lookup: CDR1 MDHEN, CDR2 SYDVKM. CDR3 size: 13 residues. V gave up 7 bases and J gave up 3 bases, with 11 bases separating them. The sequenced material came from blood. The chain links TRBV28 to TRBJ2-3; tentatively, D is TRBD2 (5 bases). The TCR was taken from a man between 18 and 29 years old in good health. This CDR3 is CASTNTRTDTQYF. DNA for the CDR3: TGTGCCAGCACCAATACTAGAACAGATACGCAGTATTTT.